This TCR beta chain was sequenced for a study of T cells in narcolepsy. Study in general: Patients with NT1 or NT2 and healthy control donors were enrolled. Study-wide findings and caveats: Comparing one patient's CSF and blood CD4+ clonotypes highlighted HCRT- and TRIB2-specific autoreactive clonotypes. Blood of same and different patients, but not healthy controls, reportedly held recurring autoreactive clonotypes. No autoreactive T cell clone sequences appeared in some memory CD4+ repertoires.

As to this clone: Antigen specificity is unknown.

The germline CDR1 and CDR2 sequences are MNHEY and SMNVEV (reference sequence). This CDR3 is built from 15 residues. V trimming: 2 bases; J trimming: 3 bases; junction bases outside the gene matches: 2. Assay used: immunoSEQ multiplex PCR; TCRdb lists only in-frame clones, some missing. This table has over 25,000 clones, 79% appearing once. Source material: memory (CD45RA-) CD4+ T cells from blood. The source is a human donor in good health. This chain joins TRBV27 and TRBJ2-3; 10 nucleotides line up with TRBD2. CDR3 DNA: TGTGCCAGCAGTTTAATTAGCGGGAGGACAGATACGCAGTATTTT. This codes for CASSLISGRTDTQYF.